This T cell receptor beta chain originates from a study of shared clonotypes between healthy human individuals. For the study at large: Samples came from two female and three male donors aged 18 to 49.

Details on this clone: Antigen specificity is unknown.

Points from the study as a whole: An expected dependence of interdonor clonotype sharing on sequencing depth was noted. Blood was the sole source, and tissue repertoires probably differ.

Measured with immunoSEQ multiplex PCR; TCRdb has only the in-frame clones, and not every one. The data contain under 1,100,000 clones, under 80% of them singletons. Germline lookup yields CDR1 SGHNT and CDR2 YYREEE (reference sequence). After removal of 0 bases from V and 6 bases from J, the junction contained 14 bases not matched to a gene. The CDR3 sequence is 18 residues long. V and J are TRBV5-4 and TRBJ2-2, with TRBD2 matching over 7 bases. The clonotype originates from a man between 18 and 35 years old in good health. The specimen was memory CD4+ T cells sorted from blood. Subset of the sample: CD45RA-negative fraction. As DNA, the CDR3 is TGTGCCAGCAGCTTGGGCCCAGGCGGGAGTATTGGGGCCGGGGAGCTGTTTTTT. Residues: CASSLGPGGSIGAGELFF. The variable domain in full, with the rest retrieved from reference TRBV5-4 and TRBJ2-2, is ETGVTQSPTHLIKTRGQQVTLRCSSQSGHNTVSWYQQALGQGPQFIFQYYREEENGRGNFPPRFSGLQFPNYSSELNVNALELDDSALYLCASSLGPGGSIGAGELFFGEGSRLTVL.